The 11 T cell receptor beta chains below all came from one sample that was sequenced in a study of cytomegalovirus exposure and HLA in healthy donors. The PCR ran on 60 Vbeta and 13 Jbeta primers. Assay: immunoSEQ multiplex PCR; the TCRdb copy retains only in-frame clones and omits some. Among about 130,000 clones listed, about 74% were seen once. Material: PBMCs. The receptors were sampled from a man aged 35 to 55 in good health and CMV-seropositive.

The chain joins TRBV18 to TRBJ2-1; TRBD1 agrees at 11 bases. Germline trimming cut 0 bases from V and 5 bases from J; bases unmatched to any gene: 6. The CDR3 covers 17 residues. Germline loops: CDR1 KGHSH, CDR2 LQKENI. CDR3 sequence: CASSPPAGTGGDNEQFF. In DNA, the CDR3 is TGTGCCAGCTCACCACCTGCCGGGACAGGGGGGGACAATGAGCAGTTCTTC.

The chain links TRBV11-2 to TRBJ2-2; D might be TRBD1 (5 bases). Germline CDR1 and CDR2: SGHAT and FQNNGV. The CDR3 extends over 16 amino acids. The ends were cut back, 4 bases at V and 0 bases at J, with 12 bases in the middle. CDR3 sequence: CASSSIRGSNTGELFF. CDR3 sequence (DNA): TGTGCCAGCAGCTCGATTAGGGGCTCGAACACCGGGGAGCTGTTTTTT.

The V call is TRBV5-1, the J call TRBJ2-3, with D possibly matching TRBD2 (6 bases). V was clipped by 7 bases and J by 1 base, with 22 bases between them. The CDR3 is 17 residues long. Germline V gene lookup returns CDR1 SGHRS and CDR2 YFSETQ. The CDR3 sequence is CASRLRWGETGTDTQYF. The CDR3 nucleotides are TGCGCCAGCCGGCTGAGGTGGGGGGAAACCGGCACAGATACGCAGTATTTT.

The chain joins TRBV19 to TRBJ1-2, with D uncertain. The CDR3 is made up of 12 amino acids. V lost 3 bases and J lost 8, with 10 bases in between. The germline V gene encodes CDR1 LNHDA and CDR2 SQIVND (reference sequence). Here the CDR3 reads CASSIRGGGYTF. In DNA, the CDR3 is TGTGCCAGTAGTATTCGGGGAGGAGGCTACACCTTC.

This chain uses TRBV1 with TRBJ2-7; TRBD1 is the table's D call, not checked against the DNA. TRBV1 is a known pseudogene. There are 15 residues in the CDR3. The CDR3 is CTSRYRAFKGYEQYF. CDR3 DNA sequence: TGCACCAGCAGGTACAGGGCGTTTAAGGGCTACGAGCAGTACTTC.

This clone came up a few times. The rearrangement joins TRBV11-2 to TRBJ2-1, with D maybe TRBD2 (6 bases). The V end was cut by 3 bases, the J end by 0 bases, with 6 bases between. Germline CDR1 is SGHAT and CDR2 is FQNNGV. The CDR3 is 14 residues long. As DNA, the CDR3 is TGTGCCAGCAGCTTCGGGGGCTCCTACAATGAGCAGTTCTTC. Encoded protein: CASSFGGSYNEQFF.

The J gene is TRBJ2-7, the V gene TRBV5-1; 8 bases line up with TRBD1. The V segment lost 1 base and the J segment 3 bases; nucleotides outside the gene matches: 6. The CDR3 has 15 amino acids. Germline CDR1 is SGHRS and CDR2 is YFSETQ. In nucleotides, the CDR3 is TGCGCCAGCAGCTTGCCCCAGGGGGCCGTCTACGAGCAGTACTTC. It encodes CASSLPQGAVYEQYF.

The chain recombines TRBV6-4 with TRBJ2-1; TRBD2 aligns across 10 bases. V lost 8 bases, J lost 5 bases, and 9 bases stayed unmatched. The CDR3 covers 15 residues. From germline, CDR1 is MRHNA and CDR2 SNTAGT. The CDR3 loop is CASSAGTSAHNEQFF. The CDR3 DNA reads TGTGCCAGCTCCGCCGGGACTAGCGCACACAATGAGCAGTTCTTC.

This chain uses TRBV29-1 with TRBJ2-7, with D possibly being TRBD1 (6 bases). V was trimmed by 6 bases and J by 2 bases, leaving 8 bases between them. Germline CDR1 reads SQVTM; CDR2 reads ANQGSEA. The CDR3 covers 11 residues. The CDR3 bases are TGCAGCGTCAAGGGGGCCTACGAGCAGTACTTC. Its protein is CSVKGAYEQYF.

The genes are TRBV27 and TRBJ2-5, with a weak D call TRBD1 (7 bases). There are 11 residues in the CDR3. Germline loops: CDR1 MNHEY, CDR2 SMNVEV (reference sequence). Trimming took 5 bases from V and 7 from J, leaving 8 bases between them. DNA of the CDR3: TGTGCCAGCAGTCAGGGGGGGACCCAGTACTTC. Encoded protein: CASSQGGTQYF.

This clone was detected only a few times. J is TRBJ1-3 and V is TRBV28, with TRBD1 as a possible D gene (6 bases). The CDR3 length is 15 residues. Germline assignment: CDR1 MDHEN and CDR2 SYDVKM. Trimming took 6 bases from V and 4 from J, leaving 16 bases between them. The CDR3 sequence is CASRPTGTYGNTIYF. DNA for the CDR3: TGTGCCAGCAGACCCACAGGGACCTACGGAAACACCATATATTTT.